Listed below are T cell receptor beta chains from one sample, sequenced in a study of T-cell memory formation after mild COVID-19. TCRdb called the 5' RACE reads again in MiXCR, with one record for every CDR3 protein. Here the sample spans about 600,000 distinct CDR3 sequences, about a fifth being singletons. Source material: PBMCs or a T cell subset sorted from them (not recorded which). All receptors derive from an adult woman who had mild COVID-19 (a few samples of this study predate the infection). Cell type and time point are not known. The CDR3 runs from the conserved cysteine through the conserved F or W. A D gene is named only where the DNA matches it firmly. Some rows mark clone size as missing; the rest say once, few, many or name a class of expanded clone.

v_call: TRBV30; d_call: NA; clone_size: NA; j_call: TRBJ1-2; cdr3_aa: CAWSYAGYWDYGYTF; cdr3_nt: TGTGCCTGGAGTTACGCGGGGTATTGGGACTATGGCTACACCTTC
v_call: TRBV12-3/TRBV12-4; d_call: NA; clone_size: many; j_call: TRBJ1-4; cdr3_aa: CASMGGAQFNEKLFF; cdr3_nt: TGTGCCAGCATGGGGGGGGCCCAGTTTAATGAAAAACTGTTTTTT
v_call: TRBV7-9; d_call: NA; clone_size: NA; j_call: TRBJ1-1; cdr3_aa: CASSLVGQFAEAFF; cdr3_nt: TGTGCCAGCAGCTTAGTGGGCCAGTTCGCTGAAGCTTTCTTT
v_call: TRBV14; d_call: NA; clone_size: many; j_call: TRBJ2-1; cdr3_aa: CASSQAFRLSYNEQFF; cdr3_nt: TGTGCCAGCAGCCAAGCCTTCCGACTCTCCTACAATGAGCAGTTCTTC
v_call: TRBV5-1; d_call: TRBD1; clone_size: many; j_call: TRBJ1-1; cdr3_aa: CASSMTGTARPPFAPNTEAFF; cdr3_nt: TGCGCCAGCAGCATGACCGGGACAGCGAGACCCCCCTTTGCCCCGAACACTGAAGCTTTCTTT
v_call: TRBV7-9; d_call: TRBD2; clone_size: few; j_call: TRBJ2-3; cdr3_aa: CASSWGLAGRTDTQYF; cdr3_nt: TGTGCGAGCAGCTGGGGACTAGCGGGAAGAACAGATACGCAGTATTTT
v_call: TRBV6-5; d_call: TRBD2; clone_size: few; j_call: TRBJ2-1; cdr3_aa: CASSYSRTRLEQFF; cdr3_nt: TGTGCCAGCAGTTACTCCCGGACTAGACTTGAGCAGTTCTTC
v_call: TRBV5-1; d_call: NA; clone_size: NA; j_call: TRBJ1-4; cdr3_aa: CASSLQGLNEKLFF; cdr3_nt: TGTGCCAGCAGCCTTCAGGGTCTTAATGAAAAACTGTTTTTT
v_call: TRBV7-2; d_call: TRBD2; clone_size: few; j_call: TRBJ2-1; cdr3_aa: CASSPLAGGLNEQFF; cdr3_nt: TGTGCCAGCAGCCCGCTAGCGGGGGGGCTCAATGAGCAGTTCTTC
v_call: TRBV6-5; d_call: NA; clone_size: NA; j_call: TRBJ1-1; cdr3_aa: CASRPQGSTEAFF; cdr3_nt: TGTGCCAGCAGGCCACAGGGCAGCACTGAAGCTTTCTTT
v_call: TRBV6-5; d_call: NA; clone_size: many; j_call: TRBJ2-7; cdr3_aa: CASGQISSYEQYF; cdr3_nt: TGTGCCAGCGGACAGATTAGCTCCTACGAGCAGTACTTC
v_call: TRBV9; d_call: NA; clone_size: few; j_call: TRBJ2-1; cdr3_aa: CASGRDSLGHNEQFF; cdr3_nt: TGTGCCAGCGGACGGGACTCCCTAGGGCACAATGAGCAGTTCTTC
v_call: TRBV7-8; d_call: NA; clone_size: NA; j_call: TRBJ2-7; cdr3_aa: CAIRRAYEQYF; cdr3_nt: TGTGCCATCCGTCGGGCCTACGAGCAGTACTTC
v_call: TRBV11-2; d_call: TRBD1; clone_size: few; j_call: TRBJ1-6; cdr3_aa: CASRPGTAGYNSPLHF; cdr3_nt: TGTGCCAGCAGGCCAGGGACAGCTGGGTATAATTCACCCCTCCACTTT